Given below is one T cell receptor beta chain in context. This sample stems from a study of control samples from healthy donors and cancer patients. Sequenced by immunoSEQ multiplex PCR; TCRdb stores in-frame clones only, minus some. The data contain approximately 170,000 clones, more than 80% of them seen just once; the ten biggest clones take up around 1.5%. The CDR3 length is 17 residues. Looked up from germline, CDR1 is MNHEY and CDR2 is SMNVEV (reference sequence). J lost 6 bases, V lost 3 bases, and 14 bases had no gene match. This chain joins TRBV27 and TRBJ1-1, with 9 bases identical to TRBD1. The receptor was derived from a man younger than 45 in good health. The sequenced sample consisted of blood. The CDR3 region is CASSFGQGSPFFAEAFF. The CDR3 nucleotides read TGTGCCAGCAGTTTCGGACAGGGGAGTCCCTTCTTCGCTGAAGCTTTCTTT.